This entry is about one T cell receptor (beta chain). Its antigen is undetermined. TCRdb recomputed calls from the reads with MiXCR, one row per CDR3 protein. Among under 100,000 distinct CDR3 sequences, roughly 3.7% were seen once, and the ten largest hold under 6%. The sample is drawn from a study of T cell repertoires in cytomegalovirus infection. V dropped 1 base and J dropped 3 bases, with 8 bases sitting between them. Germline assignment: CDR1 MGHDK and CDR2 SYGVNS. The CDR3 has 14 amino acids. Overall study findings and caveats: In two of eight donors, the top clonotype was HLA-C-restricted CMV-specific.

The source material was PBMCs. The sequence derives from a human donor in good health (CMV status not recorded). Some clones in this sample may be carry-over from other donors' samples. This chain joins TRBV25-1 and TRBJ2-3; D call uncertain. CDR3 nucleotides: TGTGCCAGCAGTGAATTGTCCTTGACAGATACGCAGTATTTT. Translated: CASSELSLTDTQYF.